This is a list of T cell receptor beta chains from one sample in a study of blood T cell repertoires in COVID-19. Produced via immunoSEQ multiplex PCR; TCRdb's table is partial and in-frame only. The table lists approximately 530,000 clones, around 90% of them singletons. Sequenced: peripheral blood. These receptors were taken from a woman aged 50 to 60 with COVID-19, enrolled during active disease. Both conserved end residues are part of each CDR3. A D gene is named only where the DNA matches it firmly. Some rows mark clone size as missing; the rest say once, few, many or name a class of expanded clone.

D gene: -; J gene: TRBJ1-2; clone size: -; V gene: TRBV9; CDR3 DNA: TGTGCCAGCAGCCCTGGGACATACGAGTATGGCTACACCTTC; CDR3 protein: CASSPGTYEYGYTF
D gene: -; J gene: TRBJ1-2; clone size: -; V gene: TRBV9; CDR3 DNA: TGTGCCAGTGCTCGTTTCCCTGCGAATGGCTACACCTTC; CDR3 protein: CASARFPANGYTF
D gene: -; J gene: TRBJ2-1; clone size: -; V gene: TRBV27; CDR3 DNA: TGTGCCAGTACGGGTAGCGGCCACAATGAGCAGTTCTTC; CDR3 protein: CASTGSGHNEQFF
D gene: -; J gene: TRBJ1-4; clone size: -; V gene: TRBV12-5; CDR3 DNA: TGTGCTAGTGGTTTGGACCCGGGACTACTGTTTTTT; CDR3 protein: CASGLDPGLLFF
D gene: -; J gene: TRBJ1-3; clone size: -; V gene: TRBV19; CDR3 DNA: TGTGCCAGTAGTCCCCGGGAACACTTAAACACCATATATTTT; CDR3 protein: CASSPREHLNTIYF
D gene: -; J gene: TRBJ2-6; clone size: -; V gene: TRBV9; CDR3 DNA: TGTGCCAGCAGCCCCTACTCTGGGGCCAACGTCCTGACTTTC; CDR3 protein: CASSPYSGANVLTF
D gene: -; J gene: TRBJ1-1; clone size: -; V gene: TRBV2; CDR3 DNA: TGTGCCAGCAGCCCAGACAGCATCAGTGAAGCTTTCTTT; CDR3 protein: CASSPDSISEAFF
D gene: TRBD2; J gene: TRBJ2-3; clone size: once; V gene: TRBV7-2; CDR3 DNA: TGTGCCAGCAGCTTTGAATCGTGGCGGGGGGGCACAGATACGCAGTATTTT; CDR3 protein: CASSFESWRGGTDTQYF
D gene: TRBD2; J gene: TRBJ2-3; clone size: -; V gene: TRBV2; CDR3 DNA: TGTGCCAGCAGTGGAACCCGTGGGCGGGGGTCGGGTACGCAGTATTTT; CDR3 protein: CASSGTRGRGSGTQYF
D gene: -; J gene: TRBJ2-7; clone size: -; V gene: TRBV6-5; CDR3 DNA: TGTGCCAGCAGTCCCGACAGAGCCTACGAGCAGTACTTC; CDR3 protein: CASSPDRAYEQYF
D gene: -; J gene: TRBJ2-1; clone size: -; V gene: TRBV15; CDR3 DNA: TGTGCCACCAGCAAGGACAGAAACAATGAGCAGTTCTTC; CDR3 protein: CATSKDRNNEQFF
D gene: -; J gene: TRBJ1-5; clone size: -; V gene: TRBV6-6; CDR3 DNA: TGTGCCAGCAGTCCCAGTGGCAATCAGCCCCAGCATTTT; CDR3 protein: CASSPSGNQPQHF
D gene: TRBD1; J gene: TRBJ1-5; clone size: -; V gene: TRBV7-9; CDR3 DNA: TGTGCCAGCAGCATAGGGACAGGGTCGCCTCTCAATCAGCCCCAGCATTTT; CDR3 protein: CASSIGTGSPLNQPQHF
D gene: TRBD1; J gene: TRBJ2-2; clone size: -; V gene: TRBV6-6; CDR3 DNA: TGTGCCAGCAGTAACAGGGGGCCGTACACCGGGGAGCTGTTTTTT; CDR3 protein: CASSNRGPYTGELFF
D gene: -; J gene: TRBJ1-1; clone size: -; V gene: TRBV20-1; CDR3 DNA: TGCAGTGCTAGTTACACAGGGCAGAACACTGAAGCTTTCTTT; CDR3 protein: CSASYTGQNTEAFF
D gene: TRBD2; J gene: TRBJ2-1; clone size: -; V gene: TRBV7-9; CDR3 DNA: TGTGCCAGCAGTCATCTAGCGGGGGAATACAATGAGCAGTTCTTC; CDR3 protein: CASSHLAGEYNEQFF
D gene: -; J gene: TRBJ1-1; clone size: -; V gene: TRBV19; CDR3 DNA: TGTGCCAGTAGGGAGACAGAGAACACTGAAGCTTTCTTT; CDR3 protein: CASRETENTEAFF
D gene: -; J gene: TRBJ2-1; clone size: -; V gene: TRBV27; CDR3 DNA: TGTGCCAGCAGTTTTTACGAGAACTCCTACAATGAGCAGTTCTTC; CDR3 protein: CASSFYENSYNEQFF
D gene: -; J gene: TRBJ2-3; clone size: -; V gene: TRBV21-1; CDR3 DNA: TGTGCCAGCAGCCCGCGACTAGCGGAAACTAGCACAGATACGCAGTATTTT; CDR3 protein: CASSPRLAETSTDTQYF
D gene: TRBD1; J gene: TRBJ1-2; clone size: -; V gene: TRBV2; CDR3 DNA: TGTGCCAGCAATGGAAAACAGGGGGGATCCACTAACTATGGCTACACCTTC; CDR3 protein: CASNGKQGGSTNYGYTF
D gene: TRBD1; J gene: TRBJ1-2; clone size: -; V gene: TRBV5-1; CDR3 DNA: TGCGCCAGCAGCCCCGACAGGGCCTTCGAGGGCTACACCTTC; CDR3 protein: CASSPDRAFEGYTF
D gene: TRBD2; J gene: TRBJ2-1; clone size: -; V gene: TRBV20-1; CDR3 DNA: TGCAGTGCTCAACGAGCGGGGGAGCAGTTCTTC; CDR3 protein: CSAQRAGEQFF
D gene: TRBD1; J gene: TRBJ1-6; clone size: -; V gene: TRBV10-3; CDR3 DNA: TGTGCCATCAGTGAGTCGGTAAGGACAGGGGATTCACCCCTCCACTTT; CDR3 protein: CAISESVRTGDSPLHF
D gene: -; J gene: TRBJ2-7; clone size: -; V gene: TRBV5-4; CDR3 DNA: TGTGCCAGCAGCTTGTGGGCGGACAGTCCCTACGAGCAGTACTTC; CDR3 protein: CASSLWADSPYEQYF
D gene: -; J gene: TRBJ1-5; clone size: once; V gene: TRBV30; CDR3 DNA: TGTGCCTGGAATGGAGGGGTTAATCAGCCCCAGCATTTT; CDR3 protein: CAWNGGVNQPQHF
D gene: -; J gene: TRBJ1-2; clone size: -; V gene: TRBV18; CDR3 DNA: TGTGCCAGCTCACCACCAACGGGGAACTATGGCTACACCTTC; CDR3 protein: CASSPPTGNYGYTF
D gene: -; J gene: TRBJ2-2; clone size: -; V gene: TRBV13; CDR3 DNA: TGTGCCAGCAGCTTACTAGGACAGAACACCGGGGAGCTGTTTTTT; CDR3 protein: CASSLLGQNTGELFF
D gene: TRBD1; J gene: TRBJ1-5; clone size: -; V gene: TRBV19; CDR3 DNA: TGTGCCAGTAGTGACTCGACAGGGCCCCGCAATCAGCCCCAGCATTTT; CDR3 protein: CASSDSTGPRNQPQHF